These T cell receptor beta chains were read from a single sample in a study of patients and donors after allogeneic stem cell transplantation. One entry per CDR3 protein results from TCRdb running MiXCR on the RT-PCR reads. The repertoire holds under 170,000 distinct CDR3 sequences, with about 36% as singletons. Sequencing used blood, either unsorted or a sorted T cell fraction (not recorded which). The receptor source for this set is a human donor who was either an allogeneic HSCT recipient or a stem cell or donor lymphocyte infusion donor (not recorded which). It is not recorded whose cells these are; they may come from a transplant donor. Each CDR3 is given with its conserved first and last residue. A D gene is named only where the DNA matches it firmly. Clone size is not always given. Where it is, it says once, few, many or a class for expanded clones.

clone size,D gene,V gene,J gene,CDR3 DNA,CDR3 protein
NA,NA,TRBV19,TRBJ1-1,TGTGCCAGTAGTATAGGGGAGAACCCTGAAGCTTTCTTT,CASSIGENPEAFF
few,NA,TRBV7-2,TRBJ1-2,TGTGCCAGCATCGAAACCGGGACCCTCTATGGCTACACCTTC,CASIETGTLYGYTF
NA,NA,TRBV2,TRBJ2-3,TGTGCCAGCAGGTCCCTCCAGCAGTATTTT,CASRSLQQYF
NA,NA,TRBV7-7,TRBJ2-1,TGTGCTAGCAGCTTAGGGGTTTCTGGCTACAATGAGCAGTTCTTC,CASSLGVSGYNEQFF
NA,NA,TRBV12-3/TRBV12-4,TRBJ2-3,TGTGCCAGCACCCCAGACACGTCTAGCACAGATACGCAGTATTTT,CASTPDTSSTDTQYF
NA,NA,TRBV20-1,TRBJ1-4,TGCAGTGCCCAGAGGGGCGGCGGTAATGAAAAACTGTTTTTT,CSAQRGGGNEKLFF
many,TRBD1,TRBV6-6,TRBJ1-4,TGTGCCAGCAGTTACTCGACAGGGGTGAATGAAAAACTGTTTTTT,CASSYSTGVNEKLFF
NA,NA,TRBV20-1,TRBJ1-1,TGCAGTGCTAGGGGGTCAGGGAGAACTGAAGCTTTCTTT,CSARGSGRTEAFF
NA,NA,TRBV12-3/TRBV12-4,TRBJ1-6,TGTGCCAGCAGTTTAGCGTCCCCACCCCTCCACTTT,CASSLASPPLHF
NA,NA,TRBV7-3,TRBJ2-2,TGTGCCAGCAGCTTACCAGGGAACACCGGGGAGCTGTTTTTT,CASSLPGNTGELFF
few,NA,TRBV7-2,TRBJ1-2,TGTGCCAGCAGCTCCACGACAGTTAACTATGGCTACACCTTC,CASSSTTVNYGYTF
few,TRBD1,TRBV5-1,TRBJ1-1,TGCGCCAGCAGCTTGGCTGAGACAGGGTACACTGAAGCTTTCTTT,CASSLAETGYTEAFF
NA,NA,TRBV6-1,TRBJ1-5,TGTGCCAGCAGTGAATTGTCGGGGGGGACCTGGGAAGATACGCAGCATTTT,CASSELSGGTWEDTQHF
many,NA,TRBV20-1,TRBJ1-1,TGCAGTGCTAGAGGGCAGAAAGCTTTCTTT,CSARGQKAFF
few,NA,TRBV12-3/TRBV12-4,TRBJ2-1,TGTGCCAGCAATCTCGGGGTGGATCCCTACAATGAGCAGTTCTTC,CASNLGVDPYNEQFF
few,NA,TRBV7-2,TRBJ1-5,TGTGCCAGCAGCTTTCGGGCCCCCGAGCCCCAGCATTTT,CASSFRAPEPQHF
NA,TRBD2,TRBV6-2/TRBV6-3,TRBJ2-1,TGTGCCAGCTATAGCGGGGTGAACTACAATGAGCAGTTCTTC,CASYSGVNYNEQFF
NA,NA,TRBV20-1,TRBJ2-7,TGCAGTTCAGACCGGGACTACGAGCAGTACTTC,CSSDRDYEQYF
NA,NA,TRBV15,TRBJ1-1,TGTGCCACCAGCAGAGAGGGGGGAGAAACTGAAGCTTTCTTT,CATSREGGETEAFF
NA,NA,TRBV12-3/TRBV12-4,TRBJ1-6,TGTGCCCGGGGGAAGGGGGAGTCACCCCTCCACTTT,CARGKGESPLHF
NA,TRBD1,TRBV6-6,TRBJ2-2,TGTGCCAGCAGTTACCCGGACAGGGGGACTCACACGAACACCGGGGAGCTGTTTTTT,CASSYPDRGTHTNTGELFF
NA,NA,TRBV12-3/TRBV12-4,TRBJ2-7,TGTGCCAGCAGCCCGTCCGGAGGCCATTTCTACGAGCAGTACTTC,CASSPSGGHFYEQYF
few,NA,TRBV7-9,TRBJ2-5,TGTGCCAGCAGCCAAGTAGGGGAGACCCAGTACTTC,CASSQVGETQYF
NA,TRBD1,TRBV19,TRBJ1-1,TGTGCCAGTAGTCTCCCGGGACAGGAGGATTCGAACACTGAAGCTTTCTTT,CASSLPGQEDSNTEAFF
NA,NA,TRBV12-3/TRBV12-4,TRBJ1-6,TGTGCCAGCAGTTTACAGGCCAATTCACCCCTCCACTTT,CASSLQANSPLHF
few,NA,TRBV20-1,TRBJ2-3,TGCAGTGCTAGATTCACAGATACGCAGTATTTT,CSARFTDTQYF
NA,TRBD2,TRBV7-6,TRBJ2-1,TGTGCCAGCAGCTTTACTGGGGGGGATTCACATGAGCAGTTCTTC,CASSFTGGDSHEQFF
few,NA,TRBV9,TRBJ2-1,TGTGCCAGCAGCCAGGACAATGAGCAGTTCTTC,CASSQDNEQFF
NA,NA,TRBV7-2,TRBJ2-2,TGTGCCAGCAGCTTAGTACCCATAACCGGGGAGCTGTTTTTT,CASSLVPITGELFF
few,NA,TRBV7-6,TRBJ1-5,TGTGCCAGCAGCTTATTCCGTAGCAATCAGCCCCAGCATTTT,CASSLFRSNQPQHF
few,TRBD1,TRBV7-2,TRBJ1-3,TGTGCCAGCAGCATGACAGGGAACGAAAACACCATATATTTT,CASSMTGNENTIYF
NA,NA,TRBV21-1,TRBJ1-2,TGTGCCAGCAGCCGTGGGCAGGGGAATGGCTACACCTTC,CASSRGQGNGYTF